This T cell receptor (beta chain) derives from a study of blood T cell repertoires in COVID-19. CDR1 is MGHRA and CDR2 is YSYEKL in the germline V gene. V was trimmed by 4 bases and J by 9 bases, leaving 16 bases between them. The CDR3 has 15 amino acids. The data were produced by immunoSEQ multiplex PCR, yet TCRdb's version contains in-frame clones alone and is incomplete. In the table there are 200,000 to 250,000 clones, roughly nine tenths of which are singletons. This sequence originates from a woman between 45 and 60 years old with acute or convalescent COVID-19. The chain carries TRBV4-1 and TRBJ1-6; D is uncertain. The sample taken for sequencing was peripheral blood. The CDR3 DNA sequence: TGCGCCAGCAGCCCACAGCCCACCTACGGTTCACCCCTCCACTTT. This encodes CASSPQPTYGSPLHF.